Listed here are 19 T cell receptor beta chains from one sample, sequenced in a study of control samples from healthy donors and cancer patients. Libraries were prepared by immunoSEQ multiplex PCR; TCRdb keeps only in-frame clonotypes and omits some of them. The table records 150,000 to 200,000 clones, more than 90% of them present only once. Sample: blood. These receptor sequences come from a man in his thirties or forties in good health.

The chain carries TRBV5-4 and TRBJ1-3; D is ambiguous. CDR1 is SGHNT, CDR2 YYREEE, per germline (reference sequence). With 4 bases removed from V and 2 bases from J, the gap between germline ends came to 16 bases. This CDR3 is 16 amino acids long. CDR3 in DNA: TGTGCCAGCAGCCCAACCCCTGCCGGGACTGGAAACACCATATATTTT. It specifies CASSPTPAGTGNTIYF.

The CDR3 here is CASSFDRGTDTQYF. The CDR3 bases are TGTGCCAGCAGCTTCGACAGGGGCACAGATACGCAGTATTTT. The chain couples TRBV5-4 to TRBJ2-3; 7 bases line up with TRBD1. CDR3 length: 14 amino acids. The germline CDR1 and CDR2 sequences are SGHNT and YYREEE (reference sequence). V was clipped by 2 bases and J by 1 base; unmatched bases: 1.

The chain uses TRBV5-1 and TRBJ2-1, with D uncertain. CDR1 is SGHRS and CDR2 is YFSETQ in the germline V gene. V was trimmed by 8 bases and J by 0 bases, leaving 9 bases between them. The CDR3 has 13 residues. The CDR3 sequence is CASSPNSYNEQFF. The DNA of the CDR3 is TGCGCCAGTAGCCCAAACTCCTACAATGAGCAGTTCTTC.

The chain couples TRBV13 to TRBJ2-3, with 7 bases aligning to TRBD1. Trimming cost V 1 base and J 1 base; bases outside gene matches: 5. The CDR3 extends over 16 amino acids. The germline gives CDR1 PRHDT, CDR2 FYEKMQ (reference sequence). CDR3: CASSLALGQGTDTQYF. The CDR3 bases are TGTGCCAGCAGCTTAGCCCTAGGACAGGGCACAGATACGCAGTATTTT.

The chain employs TRBV28 and TRBJ2-7; D is uncertain. V lost 2 bases and J lost 1, with 9 bases in between. Germline lookup yields CDR1 MDHEN and CDR2 SYDVKM. CDR3 length: 14 residues. The CDR3 coding sequence is TGTGCCAGCAGTTTAGAGGTCGGGTCCTACGAGCAGTACTTC. Translation: CASSLEVGSYEQYF. The whole variable domain, remainder taken from reference TRBV28 and TRBJ2-7, is DVKVTQSSRYLVKRTGEKVFLECVQDMDHENMFWYRQDPGLGLRLIYFSYDVKMKEKGDIPEGYSVSREKKERFSLILESASTNQTSMYLCASSLEVGSYEQYFGPGTRLTVT.

The rearrangement links TRBV30 to TRBJ1-1; TRBD1 aligns across 9 bases. The CDR3 runs to 15 residues. V gave up 4 bases and J gave up 1 base; unmatched junction bases: 7. The V gene's germline CDR1 is GTSNPN and CDR2 SVGIG (reference sequence). Written as DNA, the CDR3 is TGTGCCTGGACGGGACAGGGTCGCGCGAACACTGAAGCTTTCTTT. Protein sequence: CAWTGQGRANTEAFF.

This chain uses TRBV5-1 with TRBJ1-2; 11 nucleotides match TRBD1. With V trimmed by 3 bases and J by 5 bases, 6 bases remained unmatched. The CDR3 runs to 15 residues. Germline V CDR1 and CDR2: SGHRS, YFSETQ. This chain's CDR3 is CASSSEGQGGYGYTF. CDR3 coding DNA: TGCGCCAGCAGCTCGGAGGGACAGGGGGGATATGGCTACACCTTC.

This rearrangement joins TRBV3-1 (or the pseudogene TRBV3-2) to TRBJ1-1; 7 nucleotides align to TRBD1. The germline V gene encodes CDR1 LGHDT and CDR2 YNNKEL (reference sequence). This CDR3 is 14 amino acids long. V gave up 6 bases and J gave up 4 bases; unmatched junction bases: 8. CDR3: CASRATGRFTEAFF. The CDR3 nucleotides read TGTGCCAGCAGGGCGACAGGGAGGTTCACTGAAGCTTTCTTT.

V is TRBV28 and J is TRBJ1-2; 10 bases line up with TRBD1. V trimming: 5 bases; J trimming: 6 bases; junction bases outside the gene matches: 12. CDR3 size: 16 residues. The germline V gene encodes CDR1 MDHEN and CDR2 SYDVKM. The CDR3 loop is CASSPYQDRGVDGYTF. CDR3 coding DNA: TGTGCCAGCAGTCCCTATCAGGACAGGGGGGTTGATGGCTACACCTTC.

The rearrangement joins TRBV27 to TRBJ1-4; no definite D call. Germline V gene sequence: CDR1 MNHEY, CDR2 SMNVEV (reference sequence). This CDR3 comprises 12 residues. Deletions cut 0 bases from V and 8 bases from J, with 4 bases between. The CDR3 nucleotides read TGTGCCAGCAGTTTATCTGGAGAAAAACTGTTTTTT. The encoded protein is CASSLSGEKLFF.

CDR3 bases: TGTGCCAGCACCCTGGGGGGGGGCCTCACAGATACGCAGTATTTT. It yields the protein CASTLGGGLTDTQYF. This chain joins TRBV7-2 and TRBJ2-3; tentatively, D is TRBD2 (7 bases). CDR1 is SGHTA, CDR2 FQGNSA, per germline. V lost 7 bases to trimming and J lost 2 bases, with 16 bases between them. The CDR3 is 15 residues long.

The V call is TRBV3-1 (or the pseudogene TRBV3-2), the J call TRBJ2-7; D is undetermined. The CDR3 has 15 residues. V was clipped by 4 bases and J by 3 bases, with 16 bases between them. Germline lookup yields CDR1 LGHDT and CDR2 YNNKEL (reference sequence). CDR3 region: CASSRSVMGFYEQYF. In DNA, the CDR3 is TGTGCCAGCAGCCGATCGGTAATGGGGTTCTACGAGCAGTACTTC.

The chain joins TRBV21-1 to TRBJ1-6. TRBV21-1 is shown as a pseudogene. The CDR3 is 13 amino acids. In nucleotides, the CDR3 is TGTGCCAGCAGCAAATTTCGGGGTTCACCCCTCCACTTT. It specifies CASSKFRGSPLHF.

This clone occurred a few times. This chain uses TRBV7-2 with TRBJ1-5; D unresolved. Germline CDR1 and CDR2: SGHTA and FQGNSA. Between the trimmed V and J ends, which lost 4 bases and 7 bases, there was a span of 8 bases. This CDR3 has 12 amino acids. In DNA, the CDR3 is TGTGCCAGCAGCTCCTCAGGCCAGCCCCAGCATTTT. Translated, it gives CASSSSGQPQHF.

This chain links TRBV5-6 with TRBJ2-7; 7 bases agree with TRBD1. The CDR3 loop spans 14 amino acids. Germline V gene sequence: CDR1 SGHDT, CDR2 YYEEEE. The J segment lost 5 bases and the V segment lost 4 bases, leaving 9 bases of the junction unmatched. This CDR3 is CASSRDSPRNEQYF. The CDR3 DNA is TGTGCCAGCAGCCGGGACAGCCCCAGGAACGAGCAGTACTTC.

The chain recombines TRBV4-2 with TRBJ2-5, with D possibly matching TRBD1 (6 bases). V was trimmed by 1 base and J by 5 bases, leaving 11 bases between them. The CDR3 length is 14 residues. CDR1 and CDR2 from the germline V gene are LGHNA and YNFKEQ. Here the CDR3 reads CASSQAGQPETQYF. The CDR3, as DNA: TGTGCCAGCAGCCAAGCTGGACAGCCGGAGACCCAGTACTTC.

The gene calls are TRBV7-2 and TRBJ2-7; D is possibly TRBD1 or TRBD2 (7 bases each). Trimming cost V 4 bases and J 4 bases, with 14 bases left between them. The CDR3 loop spans 14 amino acids. Per the germline V gene, CDR1 is SGHTA and CDR2 is FQGNSA. CDR3 bases: TGTGCCAGCAGCTCCAGGGGGAGGGGGTACGAGCAGTACTTC. Its translation: CASSSRGRGYEQYF.

This clone has only one observation. The chain couples TRBV5-4 to TRBJ2-2; D is possibly TRBD2 (5 bases). The CDR3 covers 14 residues. V was shortened by 4 bases and J by 7 bases, with 14 bases between the two germline ends. Germline loops: CDR1 SGHNT, CDR2 YYREEE (reference sequence). The CDR3 spells CASSQSGGGGELFF. CDR3 coding DNA: TGTGCCAGCAGCCAGTCTGGAGGCGGCGGGGAGCTGTTTTTT.

V gene TRBV5-1 combines with J gene TRBJ2-7; 8 bases align to TRBD1. The V gene end was trimmed by 4 bases and the J gene end by 6 bases; junction bases not matched to a gene: 9. The CDR3 is 14 residues long. Germline V gene sequence: CDR1 SGHRS, CDR2 YFSETQ. CDR3 sequence reads: CASSPGQAFGEQYF. CDR3 bases: TGCGCCAGCAGCCCGGGACAGGCTTTTGGCGAGCAGTACTTC.